This record looks at one T cell receptor (beta chain) sequence and its context. Its target is unknown. This sample includes further DNA sequences coding for the same CDR3. This sample stems from a study of shared clonotypes between healthy human individuals. This CDR3 is 15 amino acids long. Germline V gene lookup returns CDR1 MNHEY and CDR2 SVGAGI. Trimming took 0 bases from V and 0 from J, leaving 8 bases between them. Assay execution proceeded at the deep level. The genomic DNA of each subset was split evenly across several immunoSEQ plates. Original handling: Filtering differed since immunoSEQ provided only junctions, with no quality scores. Repertoires were generated with immunoSEQ multiplex PCR, while TCRdb's copy carries only in-frame clones and drops some. V, J and clone size were drawn from that table, and D and trimming were deduced from the DNA. The data hold hundreds of thousands of clones, with approximately 75% observed a single time.

Study results and caveats: Only blood samples were collected, and tissue repertoires likely differ.

The gene calls are TRBV6-5 and TRBJ1-1; perhaps TRBD1 as D (6 bases). Sequences were obtained from memory CD4+ T cells sorted from blood. Subset defined: CD45RA-negative fraction. The TCR sequence derives from a woman aged 30 to 39 in good health. In DNA form, the CDR3 reads TGTGCCAGCAGTTACTCGGGACAAATGAACACTGAAGCTTTCTTT. Translated: CASSYSGQMNTEAFF.